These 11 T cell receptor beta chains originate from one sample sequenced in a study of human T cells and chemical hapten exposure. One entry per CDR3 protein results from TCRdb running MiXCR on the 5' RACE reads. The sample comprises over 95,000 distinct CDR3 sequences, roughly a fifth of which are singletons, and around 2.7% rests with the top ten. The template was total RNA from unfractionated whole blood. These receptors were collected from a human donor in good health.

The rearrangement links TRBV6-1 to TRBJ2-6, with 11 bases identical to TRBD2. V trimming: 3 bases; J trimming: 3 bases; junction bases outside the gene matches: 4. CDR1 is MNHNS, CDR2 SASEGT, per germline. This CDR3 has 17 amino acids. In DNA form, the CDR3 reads TGTGCCAGCAGTGATAGCGGGAGGGCCCGTGGGGCCAACGTCCTGACTTTC. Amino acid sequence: CASSDSGRARGANVLTF.

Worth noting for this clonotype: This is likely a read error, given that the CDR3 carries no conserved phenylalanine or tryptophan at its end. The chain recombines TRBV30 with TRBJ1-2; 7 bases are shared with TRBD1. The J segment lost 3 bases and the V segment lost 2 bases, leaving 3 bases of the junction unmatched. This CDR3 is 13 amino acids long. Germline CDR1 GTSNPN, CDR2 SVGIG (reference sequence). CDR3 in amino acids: CAWSLDRYYGYTL. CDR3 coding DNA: TGTGCCTGGAGTCTGGACAGGTACTATGGCTACACCCTC.

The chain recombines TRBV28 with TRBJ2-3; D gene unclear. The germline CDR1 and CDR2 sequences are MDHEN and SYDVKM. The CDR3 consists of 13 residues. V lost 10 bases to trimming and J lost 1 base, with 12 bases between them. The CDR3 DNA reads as TGTGCCACCAAGGCCTGGGGCACAGATACGCAGTATTTT. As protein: CATKAWGTDTQYF.

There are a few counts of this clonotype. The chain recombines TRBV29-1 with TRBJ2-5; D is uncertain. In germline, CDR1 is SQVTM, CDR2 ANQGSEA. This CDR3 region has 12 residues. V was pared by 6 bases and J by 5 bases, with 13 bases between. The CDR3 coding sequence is TGCAGCGTATCGAGAACACTGGAGACCCAGTACTTC. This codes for CSVSRTLETQYF.

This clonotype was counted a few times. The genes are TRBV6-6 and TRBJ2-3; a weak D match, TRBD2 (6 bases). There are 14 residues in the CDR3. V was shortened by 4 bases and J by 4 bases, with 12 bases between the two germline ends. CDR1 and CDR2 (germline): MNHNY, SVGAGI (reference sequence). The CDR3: CASSWGEHADTQYF. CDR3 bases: TGTGCCAGCAGTTGGGGGGAGCATGCAGATACGCAGTATTTT.

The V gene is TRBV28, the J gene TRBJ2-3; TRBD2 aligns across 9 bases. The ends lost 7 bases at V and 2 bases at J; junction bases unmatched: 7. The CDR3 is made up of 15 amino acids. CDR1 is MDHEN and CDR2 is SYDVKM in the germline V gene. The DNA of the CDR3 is TGTGCCAGCATGGCGGGAGGGAAAAACACAGATACGCAGTATTTT. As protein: CASMAGGKNTDTQYF.

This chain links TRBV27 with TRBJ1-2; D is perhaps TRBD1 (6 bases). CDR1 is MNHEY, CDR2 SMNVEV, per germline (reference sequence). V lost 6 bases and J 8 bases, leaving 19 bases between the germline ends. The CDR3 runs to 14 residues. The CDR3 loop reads CASRPSGGGGGYTF. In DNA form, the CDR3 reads TGTGCCAGCAGACCCTCCGGGGGCGGAGGAGGCTACACCTTC.

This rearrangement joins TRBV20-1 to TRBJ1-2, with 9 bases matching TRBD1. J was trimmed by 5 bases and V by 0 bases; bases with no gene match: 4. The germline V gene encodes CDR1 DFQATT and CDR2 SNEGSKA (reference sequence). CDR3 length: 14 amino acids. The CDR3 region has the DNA TGCAGTGCTAGAGACGAGGACAGGGGTTATGGCTACACCTTC. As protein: CSARDEDRGYGYTF.

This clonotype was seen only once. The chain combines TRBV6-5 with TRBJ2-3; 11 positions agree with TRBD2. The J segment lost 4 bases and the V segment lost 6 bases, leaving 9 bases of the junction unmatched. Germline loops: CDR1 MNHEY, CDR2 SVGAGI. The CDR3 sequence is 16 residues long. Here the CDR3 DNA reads TGTGCCAGCAGCAAAGGGCTAGCGGGAGGATCAGATACGCAGTATTTT. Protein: CASSKGLAGGSDTQYF.

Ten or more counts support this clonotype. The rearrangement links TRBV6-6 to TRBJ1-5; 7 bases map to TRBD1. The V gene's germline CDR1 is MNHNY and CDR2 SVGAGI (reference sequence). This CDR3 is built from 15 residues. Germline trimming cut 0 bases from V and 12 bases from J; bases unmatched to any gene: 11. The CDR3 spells CASSYSDPPTGLQHF. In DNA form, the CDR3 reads TGTGCCAGCAGTTACTCGGATCCGCCGACAGGGCTCCAGCATTTT.

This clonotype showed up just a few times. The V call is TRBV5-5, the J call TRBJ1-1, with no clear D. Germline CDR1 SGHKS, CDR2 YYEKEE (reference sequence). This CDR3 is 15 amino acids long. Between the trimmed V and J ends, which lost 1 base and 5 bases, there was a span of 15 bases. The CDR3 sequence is CASSLLGFEWTEAFF. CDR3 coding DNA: TGTGCCAGCAGCTTGCTAGGGTTTGAGTGGACTGAAGCTTTCTTT.